These T cell receptor beta chains were read from a single sample in a study of blood T cell repertoires in COVID-19. The table came from immunoSEQ multiplex PCR; TCRdb's copy has only in-frame clones and leaves some out. Altogether about 120,000 clones are present, 80% to 90% being singletons, with the ten largest covering about 9.4%. Source material: peripheral blood. All receptors derive from a human donor in a cohort sampled during active COVID-19. The CDR3 runs from the conserved cysteine through the conserved F or W. A D gene is named only where the DNA matches it firmly. Clone size is stated in some rows and not others, as once, few, many or a class when expanded.

D gene: TRBD1; clone size: few; V gene: TRBV29-1; J gene: TRBJ2-5; CDR3 protein: CSAGQVLQETQYF; CDR3 DNA: TGCAGCGCAGGACAGGTTTTACAAGAGACCCAGTACTTC
D gene: TRBD1; clone size: .; V gene: TRBV7-9; J gene: TRBJ2-7; CDR3 protein: CASSSGQGGKDEQYF; CDR3 DNA: TGTGCCAGCAGCTCCGGACAGGGTGGGAAGGACGAGCAGTACTTC
D gene: .; clone size: few; V gene: TRBV11-3; J gene: TRBJ1-1; CDR3 protein: CASSLGELNEAFF; CDR3 DNA: TGTGCCAGCAGCTTAGGAGAATTAAATGAAGCTTTCTTT
D gene: TRBD1; clone size: .; V gene: TRBV6-5; J gene: TRBJ2-7; CDR3 protein: CASFDRGPYEQYF; CDR3 DNA: TGTGCCAGCTTTGACAGGGGGCCCTACGAGCAGTACTTC
D gene: TRBD2; clone size: .; V gene: TRBV4-1; J gene: TRBJ2-5; CDR3 protein: CASSSSGVNQETQYF; CDR3 DNA: TGCGCCAGCAGCTCTAGCGGGGTGAACCAAGAGACCCAGTACTTC
D gene: .; clone size: .; V gene: TRBV5-4; J gene: TRBJ2-3; CDR3 protein: CASRGLADTQYF; CDR3 DNA: TGTGCCAGCAGGGGACTGGCAGATACGCAGTATTTT
D gene: .; clone size: .; V gene: TRBV5-6; J gene: TRBJ1-6; CDR3 protein: CASSLAGTYVNSPLHF; CDR3 DNA: TGTGCCAGCAGCTTGGCCGGGACATACGTTAATTCACCCCTCCACTTT
D gene: .; clone size: .; V gene: TRBV11-3; J gene: TRBJ2-7; CDR3 protein: CASSFTTGEGEQYF; CDR3 DNA: TGTGCCAGCAGCTTCACGACAGGGGAGGGCGAGCAGTACTTC
D gene: .; clone size: .; V gene: TRBV24-1; J gene: TRBJ2-5; CDR3 protein: CATSDFGQTQETQYF; CDR3 DNA: TGTGCCACCAGTGATTTCGGACAAACCCAAGAGACCCAGTACTTC
D gene: TRBD2; clone size: .; V gene: TRBV28; J gene: TRBJ2-7; CDR3 protein: CASRWGGSYEQYF; CDR3 DNA: TGTGCCAGCAGATGGGGGGGATCCTACGAGCAGTACTTC
D gene: .; clone size: .; V gene: TRBV13; J gene: TRBJ1-1; CDR3 protein: CASSMPGETTNTEAFF; CDR3 DNA: TGTGCCAGCAGCATGCCCGGAGAGACTACGAACACTGAAGCTTTCTTT
D gene: .; clone size: .; V gene: TRBV7-9; J gene: TRBJ2-1; CDR3 protein: CASSFGGTHNEQFF; CDR3 DNA: TGTGCCAGCAGCTTTGGCGGGACCCACAATGAGCAGTTCTTC
D gene: TRBD1; clone size: .; V gene: TRBV29-1; J gene: TRBJ1-1; CDR3 protein: CSVEGGQGATEAFF; CDR3 DNA: TGCAGCGTTGAAGGGGGACAGGGGGCCACTGAAGCTTTCTTT
D gene: TRBD1; clone size: .; V gene: TRBV5-1; J gene: TRBJ2-3; CDR3 protein: CASSPSRTGGTDTQYF; CDR3 DNA: TGCGCCAGCAGCCCGTCCCGGACAGGGGGCACAGATACGCAGTATTTT
D gene: .; clone size: .; V gene: TRBV5-4; J gene: TRBJ2-7; CDR3 protein: CASSSTWGSAYEQYF; CDR3 DNA: TGTGCCAGCAGCTCTACTTGGGGCAGTGCCTACGAGCAGTACTTC
D gene: .; clone size: .; V gene: TRBV11-3; J gene: TRBJ1-2; CDR3 protein: CASSLDTGDHGYTF; CDR3 DNA: TGTGCCAGCAGCTTAGATACGGGGGATCATGGCTACACCTTC
D gene: .; clone size: .; V gene: TRBV9; J gene: TRBJ2-4; CDR3 protein: CASSVAGRGMHIQYF; CDR3 DNA: TGTGCCAGCAGCGTAGCGGGTCGAGGGATGCACATTCAGTACTTC
D gene: .; clone size: .; V gene: TRBV9; J gene: TRBJ2-3; CDR3 protein: CASSEASGSTDTQYF; CDR3 DNA: TGTGCCAGCAGCGAGGCCTCAGGGTCAACAGATACGCAGTATTTT
D gene: .; clone size: .; V gene: TRBV13; J gene: TRBJ2-3; CDR3 protein: CASSLGGAPTDTQYF; CDR3 DNA: TGTGCCAGCAGCTTAGGGGGGGCACCCACAGATACGCAGTATTTT
D gene: .; clone size: .; V gene: TRBV15; J gene: TRBJ2-1; CDR3 protein: CATSRVTGNQNEQFF; CDR3 DNA: TGTGCCACCAGCAGAGTTACAGGAAACCAGAATGAGCAGTTCTTC
D gene: .; clone size: .; V gene: TRBV18; J gene: TRBJ1-1; CDR3 protein: CASSLDSVNTEAFF; CDR3 DNA: TGTGCCAGCTCTTTAGACAGCGTGAACACTGAAGCTTTCTTT
D gene: .; clone size: .; V gene: TRBV19; J gene: TRBJ1-2; CDR3 protein: CASRRSTGANYGYTF; CDR3 DNA: TGTGCCAGTAGAAGATCGACAGGAGCTAACTATGGCTACACCTTC
D gene: TRBD1; clone size: .; V gene: TRBV4-1; J gene: TRBJ2-7; CDR3 protein: CASSLDRSPYEQYF; CDR3 DNA: TGCGCCAGCAGCCTGGACAGGTCCCCCTACGAGCAGTACTTC
D gene: .; clone size: .; V gene: TRBV27; J gene: TRBJ1-1; CDR3 protein: CASSYPGEEAFF; CDR3 DNA: TGTGCCAGCAGTTACCCCGGAGAGGAAGCTTTCTTT
D gene: TRBD1; clone size: once; V gene: TRBV6-5; J gene: TRBJ1-3; CDR3 protein: CASSNRGNSGNTIYF; CDR3 DNA: TGTGCCAGCAGTAACAGGGGGAACTCTGGAAACACCATATATTTT
D gene: .; clone size: .; V gene: TRBV19; J gene: TRBJ2-7; CDR3 protein: CASSMGRAYEQYF; CDR3 DNA: TGTGCCAGTAGTATGGGCAGGGCCTACGAGCAGTACTTC
D gene: .; clone size: .; V gene: TRBV15; J gene: TRBJ1-1; CDR3 protein: CATSPNANGAGTEAFF; CDR3 DNA: TGTGCCACCAGCCCCAATGCTAATGGCGCGGGCACTGAAGCTTTCTTT
D gene: .; clone size: once; V gene: TRBV30; J gene: TRBJ2-7; CDR3 protein: CAWSEGGPYEQYF; CDR3 DNA: TGTGCCTGGAGTGAGGGGGGGCCCTACGAGCAGTACTTC
D gene: TRBD1; clone size: .; V gene: TRBV5-1; J gene: TRBJ2-7; CDR3 protein: CASSWTGTEQYF; CDR3 DNA: TGCGCCAGCAGCTGGACAGGGACCGAGCAGTACTTC
D gene: .; clone size: .; V gene: TRBV2; J gene: TRBJ2-7; CDR3 protein: CASISLRGTLYEQYF; CDR3 DNA: TGTGCCAGCATATCCCTCCGGGGGACTTTGTACGAGCAGTACTTC
D gene: TRBD1; clone size: .; V gene: TRBV10-3; J gene: TRBJ2-7; CDR3 protein: CAIRGQSTYEQYF; CDR3 DNA: TGTGCCATCAGGGGACAGAGTACCTACGAGCAGTACTTC
D gene: .; clone size: .; V gene: TRBV3-1/TRBV3-2; J gene: TRBJ1-1; CDR3 protein: CASSPIRGKAFF; CDR3 DNA: TGTGCCAGCAGCCCCATCAGGGGCAAAGCTTTCTTT
D gene: .; clone size: .; V gene: TRBV27; J gene: TRBJ2-3; CDR3 protein: CASRPPDKGQYF; CDR3 DNA: TGTGCCAGCAGGCCTCCGGACAAGGGACAGTATTTT
D gene: .; clone size: .; V gene: TRBV27; J gene: TRBJ2-5; CDR3 protein: CASRQIDSQETQYF; CDR3 DNA: TGTGCCAGCAGGCAAATCGACAGCCAAGAGACCCAGTACTTC
D gene: TRBD2; clone size: .; V gene: TRBV27; J gene: TRBJ2-1; CDR3 protein: CASSTTSGTYNEQFF; CDR3 DNA: TGTGCCAGCAGTACGACTAGCGGGACTTACAATGAGCAGTTCTTC
D gene: .; clone size: .; V gene: TRBV28; J gene: TRBJ2-7; CDR3 protein: CASSSFAPGTYEQYF; CDR3 DNA: TGTGCCAGCAGTTCTTTCGCTCCGGGTACCTACGAGCAGTACTTC
D gene: .; clone size: .; V gene: TRBV7-3; J gene: TRBJ1-1; CDR3 protein: CASSLSTVGSTEAFF; CDR3 DNA: TGTGCCAGCAGCTTAAGCACGGTCGGTAGCACTGAAGCTTTCTTT
D gene: .; clone size: .; V gene: TRBV5-4; J gene: TRBJ2-2; CDR3 protein: CASTQGSGTGELFF; CDR3 DNA: TGTGCCAGCACACAGGGTAGTGGCACCGGGGAGCTGTTTTTT
D gene: TRBD1; clone size: few; V gene: TRBV19; J gene: TRBJ1-6; CDR3 protein: CATRGSDRGLGSPLHF; CDR3 DNA: TGTGCCACCCGAGGGAGCGACAGGGGGCTCGGTTCACCCCTCCACTTT
D gene: TRBD1; clone size: .; V gene: TRBV19; J gene: TRBJ1-5; CDR3 protein: CASLTGQGINQPQHF; CDR3 DNA: TGTGCCAGTCTCACGGGACAGGGAATCAATCAGCCCCAGCATTTT
D gene: .; clone size: .; V gene: TRBV3-1/TRBV3-2; J gene: TRBJ2-2; CDR3 protein: CASSLRSGELFF; CDR3 DNA: TGTGCCAGCAGCCTGCGCTCTGGGGAGCTGTTTTTT
D gene: TRBD1; clone size: .; V gene: TRBV6-5; J gene: TRBJ2-1; CDR3 protein: CASRRQQGCCYEQFF; CDR3 DNA: TGTGCCAGCAGGCGACAACAGGGGTGTTGCTATGAGCAGTTCTTC
D gene: TRBD1; clone size: .; V gene: TRBV13; J gene: TRBJ2-2; CDR3 protein: CASRYRGPGELFF; CDR3 DNA: TGTGCCAGCAGATACAGGGGGCCCGGGGAGCTGTTTTTT
D gene: .; clone size: .; V gene: TRBV27; J gene: TRBJ1-3; CDR3 protein: CASSFIGGGGNTIYF; CDR3 DNA: TGTGCCAGCAGTTTCATTGGGGGCGGTGGAAACACCATATATTTT
D gene: TRBD1; clone size: .; V gene: TRBV27; J gene: TRBJ2-5; CDR3 protein: CASSLRTGRETQYF; CDR3 DNA: TGTGCCAGCAGTCTTAGGACAGGCAGGGAGACCCAGTACTTC
D gene: TRBD1; clone size: .; V gene: TRBV15; J gene: TRBJ1-2; CDR3 protein: CATSVGQAANYGYTF; CDR3 DNA: TGTGCCACCAGCGTTGGACAGGCCGCTAACTATGGCTACACCTTC
D gene: TRBD2; clone size: few; V gene: TRBV5-6; J gene: TRBJ2-7; CDR3 protein: CASSPGLAGGPQYF; CDR3 DNA: TGTGCCAGCAGCCCAGGACTAGCGGGAGGGCCGCAGTACTTC
D gene: TRBD2; clone size: few; V gene: TRBV5-1; J gene: TRBJ2-1; CDR3 protein: CASIKGGTSGSDEQFF; CDR3 DNA: TGCGCCAGCATCAAGGGGGGGACTAGTGGGTCCGATGAGCAGTTCTTC
D gene: TRBD2; clone size: .; V gene: TRBV5-5; J gene: TRBJ2-5; CDR3 protein: CASSPGGVGQETQYF; CDR3 DNA: TGTGCCAGCAGCCCGGGGGGGGTGGGTCAAGAGACCCAGTACTTC
D gene: .; clone size: .; V gene: TRBV7-3; J gene: TRBJ2-3; CDR3 protein: CASSPGWRAGPSSRDTQYF; CDR3 DNA: TGTGCCAGCAGCCCGGGGTGGAGGGCAGGCCCTTCTAGCAGGGATACGCAGTATTTT
D gene: TRBD1; clone size: .; V gene: TRBV6-6; J gene: TRBJ2-7; CDR3 protein: CASRFQQGIMDEQYF; CDR3 DNA: TGTGCCAGCAGATTCCAACAGGGGATCATGGACGAGCAGTACTTC
D gene: .; clone size: few; V gene: TRBV11-3; J gene: TRBJ2-1; CDR3 protein: CASSFSGSGNEQFF; CDR3 DNA: TGTGCCAGCAGCTTTAGTGGGAGTGGGAATGAGCAGTTCTTC
D gene: TRBD1; clone size: .; V gene: TRBV9; J gene: TRBJ2-7; CDR3 protein: CASSVYRDSRTYEQYF; CDR3 DNA: TGTGCCAGCAGCGTATACCGGGACAGCCGAACCTACGAGCAGTACTTC
D gene: .; clone size: .; V gene: TRBV27; J gene: TRBJ1-5; CDR3 protein: CASRSSDTYNQPQHF; CDR3 DNA: TGTGCCAGCAGAAGCTCGGACACCTACAATCAGCCCCAGCATTTT
D gene: .; clone size: .; V gene: TRBV10-3; J gene: TRBJ1-3; CDR3 protein: CAISDPGRAGTGNTIYF; CDR3 DNA: TGTGCCATCAGTGACCCCGGGAGGGCCGGCACTGGAAACACCATATATTTT
D gene: .; clone size: .; V gene: TRBV13; J gene: TRBJ1-2; CDR3 protein: CASSRRGNYGYTF; CDR3 DNA: TGTGCCAGCAGCCGCAGGGGTAACTATGGCTACACCTTC